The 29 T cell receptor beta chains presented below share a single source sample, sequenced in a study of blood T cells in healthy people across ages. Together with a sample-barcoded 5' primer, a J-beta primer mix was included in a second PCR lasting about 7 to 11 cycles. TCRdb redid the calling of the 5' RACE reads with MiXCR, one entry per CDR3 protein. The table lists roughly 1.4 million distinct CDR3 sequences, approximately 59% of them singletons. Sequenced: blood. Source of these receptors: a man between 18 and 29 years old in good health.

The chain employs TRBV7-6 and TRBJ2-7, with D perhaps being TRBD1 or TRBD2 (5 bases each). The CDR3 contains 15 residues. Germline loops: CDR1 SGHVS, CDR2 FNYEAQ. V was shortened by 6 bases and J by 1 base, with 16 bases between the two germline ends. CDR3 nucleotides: TGTGCCAGCAGTGACGGGGCTAGCCAATCCTACGAGCAGTACTTC. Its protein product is CASSDGASQSYEQYF. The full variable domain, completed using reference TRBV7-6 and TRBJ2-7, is GAGVSQSPRYKVTKRGQDVALRCDPISGHVSLYWYRQALGQGPEFLTYFNYEAQQDKSGLPNDRFSAERPEGSISTLTIQRTEQRDSAMYRCASSDGASQSYEQYFGPGTRLTVT.

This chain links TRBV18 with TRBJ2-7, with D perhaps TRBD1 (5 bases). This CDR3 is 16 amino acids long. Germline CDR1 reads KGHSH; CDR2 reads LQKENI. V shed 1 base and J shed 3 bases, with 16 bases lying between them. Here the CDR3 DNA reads TGTGCCAGCTCACCACGTACTCAGGGTTTCGGCTACGAGCAGTACTTC. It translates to CASSPRTQGFGYEQYF. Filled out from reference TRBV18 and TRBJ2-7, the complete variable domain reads NAGVMQNPRHLVRRRGQEARLRCSPMKGHSHVYWYRQLPEEGLKFMVYLQKENIIDESGMPKERFSAEFPKEGPSILRIQQVVRGDSAAYFCASSPRTQGFGYEQYFGPGTRLTVT.

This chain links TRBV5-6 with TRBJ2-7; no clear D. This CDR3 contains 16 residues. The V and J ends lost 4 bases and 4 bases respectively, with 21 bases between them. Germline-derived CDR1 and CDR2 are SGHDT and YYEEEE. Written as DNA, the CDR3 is TGTGCCAGCAGCCGGATTATGGATCCACCATGGTACGAGCAGTACTTC. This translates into CASSRIMDPPWYEQYF.

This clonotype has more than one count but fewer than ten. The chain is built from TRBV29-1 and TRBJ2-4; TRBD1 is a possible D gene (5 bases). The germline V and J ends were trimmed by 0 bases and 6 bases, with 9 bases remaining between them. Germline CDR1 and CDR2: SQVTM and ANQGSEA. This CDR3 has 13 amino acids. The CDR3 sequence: CSVEEQDGNIQYF. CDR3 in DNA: TGCAGCGTTGAAGAACAGGACGGAAACATTCAGTACTTC.

The CDR3, as DNA: TGTGCCAGCAGCTCACCACAGGGAGCCTATAATTCACCCCTCCACTTT. As protein: CASSSPQGAYNSPLHF. This chain links TRBV11-2 with TRBJ1-6; a possible D gene is TRBD1 (6 bases). This CDR3 region has 16 residues. Per the germline V gene, CDR1 is SGHAT and CDR2 is FQNNGV. V was cut by 4 bases and J by 2 bases, with 12 bases left in between.

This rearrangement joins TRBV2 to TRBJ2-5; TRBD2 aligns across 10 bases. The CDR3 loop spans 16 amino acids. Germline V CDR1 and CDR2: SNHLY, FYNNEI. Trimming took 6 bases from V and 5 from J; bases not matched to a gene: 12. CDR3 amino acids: CASRKPSGSRWETQYF. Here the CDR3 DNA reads TGTGCCAGCAGAAAACCTAGCGGGAGTCGATGGGAGACCCAGTACTTC.

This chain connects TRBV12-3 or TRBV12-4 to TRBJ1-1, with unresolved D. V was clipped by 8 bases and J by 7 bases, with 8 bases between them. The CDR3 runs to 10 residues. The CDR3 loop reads CASRRSEAFF. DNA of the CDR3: TGTGCCAGCCGGCGAAGTGAAGCTTTCTTT.

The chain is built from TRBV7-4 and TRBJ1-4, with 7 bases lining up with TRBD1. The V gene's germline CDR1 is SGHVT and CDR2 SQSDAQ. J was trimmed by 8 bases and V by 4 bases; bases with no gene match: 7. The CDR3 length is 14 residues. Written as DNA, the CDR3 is TGTGCCAGCAGCTACAGCAGGGGGGTCGAAAAACTGTTTTTT. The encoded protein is CASSYSRGVEKLFF.

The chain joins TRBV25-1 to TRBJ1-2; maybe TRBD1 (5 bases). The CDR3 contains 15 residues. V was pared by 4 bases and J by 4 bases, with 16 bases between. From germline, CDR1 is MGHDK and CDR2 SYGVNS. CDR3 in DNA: TGTGCCAGCAGTGGTCGGTGGGGCGGGAGCTATGGCTACACCTTC. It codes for CASSGRWGGSYGYTF.

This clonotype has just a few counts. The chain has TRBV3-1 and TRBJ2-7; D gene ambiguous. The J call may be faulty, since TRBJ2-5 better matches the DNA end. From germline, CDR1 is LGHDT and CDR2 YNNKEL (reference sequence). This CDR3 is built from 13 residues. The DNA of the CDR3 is TGTGCCAGTAAAACCTCAGATGGGGAGACCCAGTACTTC. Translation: CASKTSDGETQYF.

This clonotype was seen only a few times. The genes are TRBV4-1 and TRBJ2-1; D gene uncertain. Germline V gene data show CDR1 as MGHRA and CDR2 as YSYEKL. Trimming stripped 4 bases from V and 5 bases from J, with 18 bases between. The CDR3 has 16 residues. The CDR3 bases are TGCGCCAGCAGCCCCCGCCTTCAACTCAACGACAATGAGCAGTTCTTC. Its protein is CASSPRLQLNDNEQFF.

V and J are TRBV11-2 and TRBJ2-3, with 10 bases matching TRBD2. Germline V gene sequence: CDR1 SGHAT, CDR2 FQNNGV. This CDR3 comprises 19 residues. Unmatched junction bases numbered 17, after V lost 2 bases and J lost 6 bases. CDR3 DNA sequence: TGTGCCAGCAGCTTAAGCCCCCTAGCGGGAGTCAATCAGGTGGATACGCAGTATTTT. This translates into CASSLSPLAGVNQVDTQYF.

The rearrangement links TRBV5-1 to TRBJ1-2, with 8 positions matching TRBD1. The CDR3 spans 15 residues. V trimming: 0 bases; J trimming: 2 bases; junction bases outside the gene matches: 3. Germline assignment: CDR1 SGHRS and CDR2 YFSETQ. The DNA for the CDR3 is TGCGCCAGCAGCTTGGAACAGGGGGGAAACTATGGCTACACCTTC. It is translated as CASSLEQGGNYGYTF.

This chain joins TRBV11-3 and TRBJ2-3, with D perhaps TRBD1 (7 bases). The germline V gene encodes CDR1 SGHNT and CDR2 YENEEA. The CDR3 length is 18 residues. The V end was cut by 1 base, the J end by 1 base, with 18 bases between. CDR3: CASSLGDRAGIGTDTQYF. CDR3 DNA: TGTGCCAGCAGCTTAGGAGACAGGGCGGGGATTGGCACAGATACGCAGTATTTT.

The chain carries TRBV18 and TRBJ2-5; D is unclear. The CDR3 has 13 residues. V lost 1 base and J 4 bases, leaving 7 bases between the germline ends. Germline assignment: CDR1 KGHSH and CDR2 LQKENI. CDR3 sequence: CASSPLPGETQYF. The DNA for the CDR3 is TGTGCCAGCTCACCACTACCCGGAGAGACCCAGTACTTC.

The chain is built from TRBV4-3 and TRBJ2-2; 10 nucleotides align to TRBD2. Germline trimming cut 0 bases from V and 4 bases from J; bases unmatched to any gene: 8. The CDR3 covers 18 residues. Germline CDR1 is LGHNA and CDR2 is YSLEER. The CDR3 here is CASSQDTMSGGATGELFF. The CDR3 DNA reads TGCGCCAGCAGCCAAGATACGATGAGCGGGGGGGCCACCGGGGAGCTGTTTTTT.

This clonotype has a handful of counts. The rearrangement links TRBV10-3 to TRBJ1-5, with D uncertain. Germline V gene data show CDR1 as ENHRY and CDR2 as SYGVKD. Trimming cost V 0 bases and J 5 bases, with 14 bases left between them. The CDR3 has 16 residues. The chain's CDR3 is CAISESTGAYDQPQHF. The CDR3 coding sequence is TGTGCCATCAGTGAGTCGACTGGAGCTTACGATCAGCCCCAGCATTTT.

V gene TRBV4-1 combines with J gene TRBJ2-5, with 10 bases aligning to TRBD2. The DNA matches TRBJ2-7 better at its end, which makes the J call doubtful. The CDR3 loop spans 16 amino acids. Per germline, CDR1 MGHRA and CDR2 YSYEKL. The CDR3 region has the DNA TGCGCCAGCAGCCAAGAATCGTTAGCGGGGGGAGGCGAGCAGTACTTC. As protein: CASSQESLAGGGEQYF.

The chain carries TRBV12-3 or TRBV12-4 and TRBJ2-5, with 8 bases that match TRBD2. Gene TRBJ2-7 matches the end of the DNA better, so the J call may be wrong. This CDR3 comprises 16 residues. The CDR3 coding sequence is TGTGCCAGCAGTTTACGGGTTAGCGGGATAAACTACGAGCAGTACTTC. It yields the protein CASSLRVSGINYEQYF.

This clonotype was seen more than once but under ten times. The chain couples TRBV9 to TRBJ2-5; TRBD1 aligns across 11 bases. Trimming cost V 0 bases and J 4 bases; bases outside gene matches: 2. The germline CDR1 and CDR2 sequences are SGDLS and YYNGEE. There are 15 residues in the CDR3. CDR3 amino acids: CASSVGDRGGETQYF. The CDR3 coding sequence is TGTGCCAGCAGCGTAGGGGACAGGGGGGGAGAGACCCAGTACTTC.

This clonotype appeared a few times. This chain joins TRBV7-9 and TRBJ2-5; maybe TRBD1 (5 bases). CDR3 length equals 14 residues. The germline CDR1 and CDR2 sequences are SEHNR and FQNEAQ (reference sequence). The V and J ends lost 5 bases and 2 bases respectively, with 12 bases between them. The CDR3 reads CASSLRTQQETQYF. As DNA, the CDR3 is TGTGCCAGCAGCCTAAGGACACAGCAAGAGACCCAGTACTTC.

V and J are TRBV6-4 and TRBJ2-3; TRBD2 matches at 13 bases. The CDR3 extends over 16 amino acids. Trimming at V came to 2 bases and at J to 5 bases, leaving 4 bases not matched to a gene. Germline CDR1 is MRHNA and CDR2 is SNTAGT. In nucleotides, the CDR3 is TGTGCCAGCAGTGACGCAACTAGCGGGAGGGTAGATACGCAGTATTTT. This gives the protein CASSDATSGRVDTQYF.

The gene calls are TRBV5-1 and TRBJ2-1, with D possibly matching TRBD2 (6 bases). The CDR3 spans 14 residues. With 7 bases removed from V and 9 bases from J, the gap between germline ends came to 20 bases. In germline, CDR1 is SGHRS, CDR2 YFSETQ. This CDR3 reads CASRESGGGGEQFF. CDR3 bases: TGCGCCAGCCGAGAGTCCGGGGGTGGCGGTGAGCAGTTCTTC.

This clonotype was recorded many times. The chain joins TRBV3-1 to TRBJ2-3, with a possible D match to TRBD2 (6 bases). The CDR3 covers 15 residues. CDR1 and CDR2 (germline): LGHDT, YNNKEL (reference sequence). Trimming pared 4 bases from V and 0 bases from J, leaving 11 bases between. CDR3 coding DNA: TGTGCCAGCAGCCCTGGGACTTCTAGCACAGATACGCAGTATTTT. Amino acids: CASSPGTSSTDTQYF.

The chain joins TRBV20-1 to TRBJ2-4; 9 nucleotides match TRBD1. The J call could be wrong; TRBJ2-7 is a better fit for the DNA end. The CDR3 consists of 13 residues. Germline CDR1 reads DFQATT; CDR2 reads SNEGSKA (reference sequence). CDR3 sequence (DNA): TGCAGTGCCCCGACAGGGGGGCTCTACGAGCAGTACTTC. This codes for CSAPTGGLYEQYF.

CDR3 loop: CASSLGRAPHPNEQFF. CDR3 nucleotide sequence: TGTGCCAGCAGTTTAGGAAGGGCACCTCATCCCAATGAGCAGTTCTTC. The chain uses TRBV27 and TRBJ2-1; no reliable D call. From germline, CDR1 is MNHEY and CDR2 SMNVEV (reference sequence). Trimming took off 2 bases at V and 6 bases at J, with 17 bases between the two ends. The CDR3 runs 16 residues.

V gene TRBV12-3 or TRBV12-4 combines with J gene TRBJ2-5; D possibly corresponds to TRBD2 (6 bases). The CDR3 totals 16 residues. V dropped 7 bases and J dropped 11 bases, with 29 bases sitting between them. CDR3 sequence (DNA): TGTGCCAGCACTCCCGATCTAGCGTACCTCACCTACGGGCAGTACTTC. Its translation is CASTPDLAYLTYGQYF.

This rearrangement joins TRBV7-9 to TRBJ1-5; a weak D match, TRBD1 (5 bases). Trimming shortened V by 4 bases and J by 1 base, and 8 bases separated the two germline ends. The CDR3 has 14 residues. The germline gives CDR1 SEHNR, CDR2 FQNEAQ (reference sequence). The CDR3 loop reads CASSSQASNQPQHF. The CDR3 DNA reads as TGTGCCAGCAGCTCACAGGCAAGCAATCAGCCCCAGCATTTT.

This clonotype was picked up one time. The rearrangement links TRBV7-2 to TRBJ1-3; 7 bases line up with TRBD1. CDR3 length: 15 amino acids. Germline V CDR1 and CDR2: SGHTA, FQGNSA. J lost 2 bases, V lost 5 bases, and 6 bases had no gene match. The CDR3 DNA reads TGTGCCAGCAGCCCAGAAGACAGGGCTGGAAACACCATATATTTT. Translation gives CASSPEDRAGNTIYF.